This TCR beta chain was observed in a study of tumor-infiltrating lymphocytes in localized non-small cell lung cancer listed by TCRdb under 2021. About the full investigation: Several histologies were represented in the cohort, which also included both smokers and never-smokers as well as patients whose samples were collected after neoadjuvant chemotherapy. Each patient provided resected tumor tissue plus uninvolved lung tissue from the same patient, with the uninvolved lung tissue described as non-adjacent to the tumor. A total of about 55 patients were part of the paired comparison of immunoSEQ T-cell fraction between tumor and uninvolved lung. TCR sequencing was one of several integrated assays, alongside flow cytometry, multiplex immunofluorescence, RNA-seq, exome sequencing and proteomics, applied to the same patients. The overall ICON cohort comprised some 140 surgical patients with localized non-small cell lung cancer whose tumors were resected. General conclusions and limits of the study: In line with immunofluorescence CD3 counts, TCRbeta sequencing supported higher T cell infiltration in tumors compared with uninvolved lung tissue. The TCR-derived T-cell fraction showed no difference between the flow cytometry-defined immunotypes IM1 (good prognosis) and IM2 (poor prognosis). Because different pieces of the same tissue were used for different assays, technical variation could not be separated from intratumor heterogeneity. Assay coverage varied across patients depending on available tissue quantity, so only a subset of the cohort had TCR sequencing.

The germline V gene sets CDR1 to SGHDT and CDR2 to YYEEEE. Spanning cysteine to phenylalanine, the CDR3 consists of 16 amino acids. Here the CDR3 DNA is all that survives: 48 bases in frame from base 1. V loses 1 base of germline sequence and J loses 1 base, and the interval between the two ends is 11 bases. Points on this clone: It has no known antigen specificity. No clone much larger than this one lies a single base away; base qualities are absent.

The first patient joined ICON in the first half of 2016, and enrollment wrapped up when the last patient was enrolled in late 2018. From a subcohort of 76 patients, fresh tumor and matched uninvolved tissue were collected for in-depth immune analyses, including TCR sequencing. No cell sorting was done, and TCR sequencing was instead run on DNA isolated from bulk tissue. The immunoSEQ assay used for TCR sequencing gave the T-cell fraction in both tumor and uninvolved lung tissue. On the study's bioinformatics: To analyze survival, patients were divided into a high T-cell fraction group (upper tertile) and a low T-cell fraction group (lower two tertiles), and the two groups were compared using a log-rank test. A signed-rank test was used to test paired tumor versus uninvolved lung differences in T-cell fraction. TCRdb took this table from immuneACCESS and kept in-frame rearrangements with V and J called. Such tables lack part of the clones; where checked against another copy, unresolved V genes explain under half of the gap, and the rest is unexplained. The V and J calls and clone size come from that table; D and trimming were worked out from the DNA. Within this sample are 12,000 to 15,000 clones, with approximately 72% of them counted one time only. The top ten clones comprise less than 9.5% of the sample.

The rearranged segments are TRBV5-6 and TRBJ2-2; TRBD2 could be the D gene, as 6 bases match. The source material was uninvolved lung tissue not adjacent to the tumor. The TCR was taken from a human donor with non-small cell lung cancer. CDR3 region: CASSLMRRVNTGELFF. The nucleotides read TGTGCCAGCAGCTTGATGAGGAGGGTGAACACCGGGGAGCTGTTTTTT.